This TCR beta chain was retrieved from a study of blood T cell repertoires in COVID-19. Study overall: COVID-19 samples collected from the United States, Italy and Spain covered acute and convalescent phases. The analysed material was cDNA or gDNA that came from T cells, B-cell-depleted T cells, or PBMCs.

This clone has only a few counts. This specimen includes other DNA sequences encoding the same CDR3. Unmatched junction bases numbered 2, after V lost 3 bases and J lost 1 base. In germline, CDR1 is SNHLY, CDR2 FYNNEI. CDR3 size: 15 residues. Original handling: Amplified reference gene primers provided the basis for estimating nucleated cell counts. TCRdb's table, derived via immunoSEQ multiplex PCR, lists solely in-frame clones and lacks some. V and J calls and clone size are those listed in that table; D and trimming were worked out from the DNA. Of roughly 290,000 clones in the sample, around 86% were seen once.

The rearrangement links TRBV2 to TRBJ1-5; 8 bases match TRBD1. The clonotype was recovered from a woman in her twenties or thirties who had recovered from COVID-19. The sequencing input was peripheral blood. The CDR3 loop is CASSEWTGSNQPQHF. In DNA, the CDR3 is TGTGCCAGCAGTGAGTGGACAGGGAGCAATCAGCCCCAGCATTTT.